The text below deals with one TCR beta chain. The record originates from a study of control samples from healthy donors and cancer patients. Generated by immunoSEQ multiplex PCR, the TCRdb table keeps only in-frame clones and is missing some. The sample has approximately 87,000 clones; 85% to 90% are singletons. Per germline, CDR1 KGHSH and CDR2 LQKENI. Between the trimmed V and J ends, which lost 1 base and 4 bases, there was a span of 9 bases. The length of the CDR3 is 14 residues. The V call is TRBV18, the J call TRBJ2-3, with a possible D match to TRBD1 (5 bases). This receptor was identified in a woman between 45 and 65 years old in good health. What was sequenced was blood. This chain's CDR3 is CASSPRKGADTQYF. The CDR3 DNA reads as TGTGCCAGCTCACCACGCAAAGGGGCAGATACGCAGTATTTT.